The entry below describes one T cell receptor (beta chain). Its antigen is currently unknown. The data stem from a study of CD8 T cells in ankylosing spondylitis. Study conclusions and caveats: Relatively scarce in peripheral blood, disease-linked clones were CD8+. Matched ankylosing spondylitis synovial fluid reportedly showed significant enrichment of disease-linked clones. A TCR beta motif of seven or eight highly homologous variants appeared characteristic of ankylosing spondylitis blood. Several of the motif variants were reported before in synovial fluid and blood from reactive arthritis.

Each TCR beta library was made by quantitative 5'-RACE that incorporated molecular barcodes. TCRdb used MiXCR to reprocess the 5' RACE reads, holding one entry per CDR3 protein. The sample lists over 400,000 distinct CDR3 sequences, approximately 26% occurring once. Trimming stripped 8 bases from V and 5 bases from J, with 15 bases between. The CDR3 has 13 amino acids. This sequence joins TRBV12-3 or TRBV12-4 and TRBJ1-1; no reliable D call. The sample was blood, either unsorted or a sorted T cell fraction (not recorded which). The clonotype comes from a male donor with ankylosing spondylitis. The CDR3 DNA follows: TGTGCCAGCCGAACTAGAATCTATACTGAAGCTTTCTTT. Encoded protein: CASRTRIYTEAFF.